One sample yielded the 29 T cell receptor beta chains listed below, sequenced in a study of T-cell memory formation after mild COVID-19. MiXCR was run by TCRdb on the 5' RACE reads, yielding one entry per CDR3 protein. Of about 190,000 distinct CDR3 sequences listed, under 30% are singletons. The source material was PBMCs or a T cell subset sorted from them (not recorded which). Source of these receptors: an adult woman who had mild COVID-19 (a few samples of this study predate the infection). Cell type and time point are not known.

The V gene is TRBV12-3 or TRBV12-4, the J gene TRBJ2-7; D not certain. The length of the CDR3 is 13 residues. V was trimmed by 6 bases and J by 3 bases, leaving 12 bases between them. The CDR3 loop is CASSPSPGYEQYF. The CDR3 bases are TGTGCCAGCAGCCCGTCCCCCGGCTACGAGCAGTACTTC.

This clonotype was picked up a small number of times. The chain combines TRBV7-9 with TRBJ2-7; 9 bases map to TRBD2. The J segment lost 4 bases and the V segment lost 5 bases, leaving 6 bases of the junction unmatched. This CDR3 has 14 amino acids. Germline CDR1 is SEHNR and CDR2 is FQNEAQ (reference sequence). CDR3 coding DNA: TGTGCCAGCAGCCTATCTAGCGGGGTATACGAGCAGTACTTC. Encoded protein: CASSLSSGVYEQYF.

The chain carries TRBV15 and TRBJ1-1, with 8 bases aligning to TRBD1. Unmatched junction bases numbered 4, after V lost 2 bases and J lost 2 bases. The CDR3 extends over 15 amino acids. CDR1 is LNHNV and CDR2 is YYDKDF in the germline V gene (reference sequence). In DNA form, the CDR3 reads TGTGCCACCAGCAGATTTGGACAGGGTAACACTGAAGCTTTCTTT. This translates into CATSRFGQGNTEAFF. The full variable domain, with the rest looked up from reference TRBV15 and TRBJ1-1, is DAMVIQNPRYQVTQFGKPVTLSCSQTLNHNVMYWYQQKSSQAPKLLFHYYDKDFNNEADTPDNFQSRRPNTSFCFLDIRSPGLGDTAMYLCATSRFGQGNTEAFFGQGTRLTVV.

This clonotype was detected a few times. The chain couples TRBV11-2 to TRBJ2-3; TRBD2 agrees at 7 bases. With 6 bases clipped from V and 5 bases from J, the junction kept 11 bases outside the gene matches. CDR1 and CDR2 (germline): SGHAT, FQNNGV. The CDR3 has 15 residues. The CDR3 DNA follows: TGTGCCAGCAGAAAAATCTGGACTAGGCAAGATACGCAGTATTTT. It encodes CASRKIWTRQDTQYF.

This clonotype appeared a few times. CDR3 residues: CSARDDGGTDTQYF. The CDR3 nucleotides read TGCAGTGCTAGAGACGACGGGGGCACAGATACGCAGTATTTT. The chain uses TRBV20-1 and TRBJ2-3, with TRBD2 as a possible D gene (5 bases). V was pared by 0 bases and J by 1 base, with 8 bases between. This CDR3 contains 14 residues. Looked up from germline, CDR1 is DFQATT and CDR2 is SNEGSKA (reference sequence).

This clonotype was recorded a few times. This chain uses TRBV4-2 with TRBJ2-7; 8 nucleotides align to TRBD1. Germline V CDR1 and CDR2: LGHNA, YNFKEQ. V was pared by 4 bases and J by 3 bases, with 5 bases of the junction left unmatched. This CDR3 region has 14 residues. The CDR3 nucleotides read TGTGCCAGCAGCCCGGACAGGGAGATCTACGAGCAGTACTTC. Its translation: CASSPDREIYEQYF.

The V call is TRBV11-2, the J call TRBJ2-3, with TRBD2 as a possible D gene (5 bases). The CDR3 is 15 residues long. Germline V lookup: CDR1 SGHAT, CDR2 FQNNGV. V was shortened by 3 bases and J by 2 bases, with 12 bases between the two germline ends. CDR3 nucleotides: TGTGCCAGCAGCTTCACTAGTTATTACACAGATACGCAGTATTTT. Translation: CASSFTSYYTDTQYF.

This clonotype has only a few counts. V usage is TRBV10-3 and J usage is TRBJ2-1; the match to TRBD2 covers 8 bases. Germline CDR1 and CDR2: ENHRY and SYGVKD. V lost 6 bases and J lost 4; bases outside the gene matches: 5. The CDR3 covers 14 residues. The CDR3 bases are TGTGCCATCAGGGGGACTAGTCTATACAATGAGCAGTTCTTC. Encoded protein: CAIRGTSLYNEQFF.

This clonotype came up once. V is TRBV7-2 and J is TRBJ2-3, with 10 bases matching TRBD1. There are 16 residues in the CDR3. Germline V gives CDR1 SGHTA, CDR2 FQGNSA. Trimming took 3 bases from V and 2 from J; bases not matched to a gene: 5. This CDR3 reads CASSFRTGGSTDTQYF. DNA of the CDR3: TGTGCCAGCAGCTTCAGGACAGGGGGTTCCACAGATACGCAGTATTTT. Supplemented by reference TRBV7-2 and TRBJ2-3, the full variable domain reads GAGVSQSPSNKVTEKGKDVELRCDPISGHTALYWYRQSLGQGLEFLIYFQGNSAPDKSGLPSDRFSAERTGGSVSTLTIQRTQQEDSAVYLCASSFRTGGSTDTQYFGPGTRLTVL.

This clonotype was found once. This chain uses TRBV6-5 with TRBJ2-5; 7 positions match TRBD2. Germline values: CDR1 MNHEY, CDR2 SVGAGI. This CDR3 comprises 17 residues. Germline trimming cut 2 bases from V and 2 bases from J; bases unmatched to any gene: 11. CDR3 residues: CASSYGEEWGGQETQYF. DNA for the CDR3: TGTGCCAGCAGTTACGGAGAGGAGTGGGGGGGGCAAGAGACCCAGTACTTC.

This clonotype showed up just a few times. J is TRBJ1-6 and V is TRBV15; D uncertain. The CDR3 covers 14 residues. V was clipped by 0 bases and J by 7 bases, with 7 bases between them. The germline CDR1 and CDR2 sequences are LNHNV and YYDKDF (reference sequence). The DNA of the CDR3 is TGTGCCACCAGCAGAGATGGTAGGAATTCACCCCTCCACTTT. Residues: CATSRDGRNSPLHF.

This rearrangement joins TRBV7-9 to TRBJ2-1; 9 bases are shared with TRBD2. CDR3 length: 16 amino acids. Losses at the gene ends were 1 base for V and 6 bases for J; bases not matched to a gene: 7. Germline CDR1 and CDR2: SEHNR and FQNEAQ (reference sequence). The CDR3 DNA reads TGTGCCAGCAGCTTAGGACAAGCGGGAGGACTCAATGAGCAGTTCTTC. It is translated as CASSLGQAGGLNEQFF. The complete variable domain, with remaining parts taken from reference TRBV7-9 and TRBJ2-1, reads DTGVSQNPRHKITKRGQNVTFRCDPISEHNRLYWYRQTLGQGPEFLTYFQNEAQLEKSRLLSDRFSAERPKGSFSTLEIQRTEQGDSAMYLCASSLGQAGGLNEQFFGPGTRLTVL.

The V and J genes are TRBV2 and TRBJ2-7; 8 positions match TRBD1. CDR1 is SNHLY, CDR2 FYNNEI, per germline. The CDR3 runs to 13 residues. The J segment lost 6 bases and the V segment lost 10 bases, leaving 11 bases of the junction unmatched. CDR3 region: CATNTDRAGEQYF. In DNA, the CDR3 is TGTGCCACCAACACGGACAGGGCGGGCGAGCAGTACTTC.

This chain uses TRBV24-1 with TRBJ1-1, with TRBD1 matching 7 bases. CDR3 length: 13 residues. The germline V gene has CDR1 KGHDR and CDR2 SFDVKD. The CDR3 bases are TGTGTTGCAAGACAGGGACCGAACACTGAAGCTTTCTTT. Translated: CVARQGPNTEAFF.

This CDR3 reads CASSTTARQGFYEQYF. The CDR3 DNA follows: TGTGCCAGCAGCACCACCGCTCGACAGGGATTCTACGAGCAGTACTTC. The J gene is TRBJ2-7, the V gene TRBV7-9; 7 bases line up with TRBD1. This CDR3 has 16 residues. CDR1 is SEHNR and CDR2 is FQNEAQ in the germline V gene (reference sequence). The V and J ends lost 5 bases and 3 bases, in that order; junction bases with no gene match: 13.

This clonotype appeared a few times. The chain carries TRBV12-3 or TRBV12-4 and TRBJ1-2; D is undetermined. The CDR3 covers 16 residues. Between the trimmed V and J ends, which lost 4 bases and 5 bases, there was a span of 20 bases. The chain's CDR3 is CASSSSVWAPTYGYTF. CDR3 sequence (DNA): TGTGCCAGCAGTTCCTCCGTCTGGGCCCCGACTTATGGCTACACCTTC.

This clonotype appeared many times. The chain is built from TRBV29-1 and TRBJ2-3, with 8 bases matching TRBD1. The CDR3 sequence is 15 residues long. Losses at the gene ends were 4 bases for V and 0 bases for J; bases not matched to a gene: 6. Germline V gene lookup returns CDR1 SQVTM and CDR2 ANQGSEA. CDR3 nucleotide sequence: TGCAGCGTTGGACAGGGGTACCTTAGCACAGATACGCAGTATTTT. This encodes CSVGQGYLSTDTQYF.

This clonotype has more than one count but fewer than ten. V and J are TRBV2 and TRBJ1-2, with D maybe TRBD1 (6 bases). In germline, CDR1 is SNHLY, CDR2 FYNNEI. The CDR3 is 14 amino acids. With 6 bases removed from V and 2 bases from J, the gap between germline ends came to 13 bases. The DNA of the CDR3 is TGTGCCAGCAGATACCGGACAGTCAACTATGGCTACACCTTC. Amino acids: CASRYRTVNYGYTF.

The V and J genes are TRBV29-1 and TRBJ1-2, with 10 bases lining up with TRBD1. Germline V lookup: CDR1 SQVTM, CDR2 ANQGSEA. The CDR3 spans 14 residues. The CDR3 region is CSCPRGTGVYGYTF. The CDR3 DNA reads TGCAGTTGTCCCCGGGGGACAGGGGTTTATGGCTACACCTTC.

The chain is built from TRBV5-1 and TRBJ2-5; 12 positions agree with TRBD1. CDR3 length equals 15 residues. The V gene end was trimmed by 4 bases and the J gene end by 4 bases; junction bases not matched to a gene: 5. Germline CDR1 SGHRS, CDR2 YFSETQ. This CDR3 reads CASSSGTGGLETQYF. In DNA form, the CDR3 reads TGCGCCAGCAGCAGTGGGACAGGGGGCTTAGAGACCCAGTACTTC.

This rearrangement joins TRBV5-4 to TRBJ2-3, with 11 positions matching TRBD2. V trimming: 0 bases; J trimming: 5 bases; junction bases outside the gene matches: 5. Germline assignment: CDR1 SGHNT and CDR2 YYREEE (reference sequence). The CDR3 has 16 residues. The CDR3 DNA reads TGTGCCAGCAGCTTGGCCGTAGCGGGGGGGCTAGATACGCAGTATTTT. This sequence encodes CASSLAVAGGLDTQYF.

The V gene is TRBV29-1, the J gene TRBJ1-1; 8 nucleotides agree with TRBD1. With 7 bases clipped from V and 1 base from J, the junction kept 2 bases outside the gene matches. CDR1 SQVTM and CDR2 ANQGSEA come from the germline V gene. The CDR3 covers 12 residues. CDR3 sequence reads: CSAGQANTEAFF. As DNA, the CDR3 is TGCAGCGCGGGACAGGCGAACACTGAAGCTTTCTTT.

The chain has TRBV5-1 and TRBJ1-1, with 9 positions matching TRBD1. From germline, CDR1 is SGHRS and CDR2 YFSETQ. V was pared by 7 bases and J by 5 bases, with 9 bases of the junction left unmatched. CDR3 size: 14 residues. CDR3 in DNA: TGCGCCAGCTGTTCGACAGGGGGGCGGACTGAAGCTTTCTTT. It yields the protein CASCSTGGRTEAFF. The whole variable domain, remainder taken from reference TRBV5-1 and TRBJ1-1, is KAGVTQTPRYLIKTRGQQVTLSCSPISGHRSVSWYQQTPGQGLQFLFEYFSETQRNKGNFPGRFSGRQFSNSRSEMNVSTLELGDSALYLCASCSTGGRTEAFFGQGTRLTVV.

This clonotype was observed a handful of times. V and J are TRBV30 and TRBJ2-6; D unresolved. V lost 0 bases to trimming and J lost 2 bases, with 5 bases between them. This CDR3 contains 14 residues. The V gene's germline CDR1 is GTSNPN and CDR2 SVGIG (reference sequence). CDR3 coding DNA: TGTGCCTGGAGTGTTGGCCCTGGGGCCAACGTCCTGACTTTC. As protein: CAWSVGPGANVLTF.

This clonotype was observed a handful of times. The chain is built from TRBV12-3 or TRBV12-4 and TRBJ2-3; D is unresolved. This CDR3 is 14 amino acids long. V lost 3 bases and J 4 bases, leaving 11 bases between the germline ends. In nucleotides, the CDR3 is TGTGCCAGCAGTTTTCGCAGTATAGCAGATACGCAGTATTTT. Translation gives CASSFRSIADTQYF.

The V and J genes are TRBV7-8 and TRBJ2-1, with TRBD2 matching 15 bases. Looked up from germline, CDR1 is SGHVS and CDR2 is FQNEAQ. The V and J ends lost 4 bases and 0 bases, in that order; junction bases with no gene match: 7. This CDR3 has 19 residues. The CDR3 loop reads CASSSPGLAGGGSYNEQFF. CDR3 coding DNA: TGTGCCAGCAGCTCCCCGGGACTAGCGGGAGGAGGCTCCTACAATGAGCAGTTCTTC.

The V gene is TRBV5-1, the J gene TRBJ1-6; TRBD1 might be the D (6 bases). The length of the CDR3 is 14 residues. Germline V gene data show CDR1 as SGHRS and CDR2 as YFSETQ. V dropped 7 bases and J dropped 10 bases, with 18 bases sitting between them. The chain's CDR3 is CASGPSGGASPLHF. The CDR3 coding sequence is TGCGCCAGCGGACCCTCTGGGGGGGCGTCACCCCTCCACTTT.

Comments on this clonotype: The junction departs from germline at one end; a sequencing error may be responsible. This sequence joins TRBV5-1 and TRBJ2-3, with D unresolved. The CDR3 has 11 amino acids. In germline, CDR1 is SGHRS, CDR2 YFSETQ. In DNA form, the CDR3 reads TGCGCCAGCAGCTCCACAAATACGCAGTATTTT. Protein sequence: CASSSTNTQYF.

The chain has TRBV24-1 and TRBJ2-3; the D call may be TRBD1 or TRBD2 (5 bases each). There are 16 residues in the CDR3. Germline assignment: CDR1 KGHDR and CDR2 SFDVKD. The V end lost 0 bases, the J end lost 1 base, and 10 bases lay between the germline ends. CDR3 coding DNA: TGTGCCACCAGTGATTTGGTTCTGGGGGGCACAGATACGCAGTATTTT. Protein: CATSDLVLGGTDTQYF.